Listed here are 4 T cell receptor beta chains from one sample, sequenced in a study of cytomegalovirus exposure and HLA in healthy donors. Researchers ran the PCR with 60 Vbeta and 13 Jbeta primers. The protocol was immunoSEQ multiplex PCR, while the TCRdb copy is restricted to in-frame clones and leaves out a portion. The sample consists of over 150,000 clones, approximately 67% of them appearing once. The sequenced material came from PBMCs. The origin of the receptors is a woman between 18 and 30 years old in good health and CMV-seropositive.

The chain carries TRBV9 and TRBJ2-1; D unclear. The V gene lost 2 bases and the J gene lost 8 bases, with 5 bases spanning the gap. The CDR3 is made up of 11 amino acids. Germline V gene lookup returns CDR1 SGDLS and CDR2 YYNGEE. The CDR3 DNA reads as TGTGCCAGCAGCGTCGGGTATGAGCAGTTCTTC. Translated, it gives CASSVGYEQFF.

CDR3 in amino acids: CASSLRGNTGELFF. CDR3 sequence (DNA): TGCGCCAGCAGCTTGCGGGGGAACACCGGGGAGCTGTTTTTT. The V call is TRBV5-1, the J call TRBJ2-2; D may be TRBD2 (5 bases). The CDR3 length is 14 residues. Deletions cut 1 base from V and 1 base from J, with 5 bases between. CDR1 is SGHRS and CDR2 is YFSETQ in the germline V gene.

V gene TRBV5-5 combines with J gene TRBJ2-1; TRBD2 matches 9 bases. The CDR3 spans 14 residues. Germline values: CDR1 SGHKS, CDR2 YYEKEE (reference sequence). V shed 0 bases and J 5 bases; nucleotides not matched to a gene: 0. The CDR3 reads CASSLGLADNEQFF. The DNA of the CDR3 is TGTGCCAGCAGCTTGGGACTAGCGGACAATGAGCAGTTCTTC.

The chain links TRBV29-1 to TRBJ2-1, with D perhaps matching TRBD2 (6 bases). This CDR3 region has 14 residues. Trimming cost V 7 bases and J 8 bases, with 21 bases left between them. Germline CDR1 SQVTM, CDR2 ANQGSEA. The CDR3 nucleotides read TGCAGCGCACCGGGACTCGTAGGCTTCGATGAGCAGTTCTTC. This codes for CSAPGLVGFDEQFF.